One and the same sample provided the 25 T cell receptor beta chains below, sequenced in a study of blood T cell repertoires in COVID-19. Data came from immunoSEQ multiplex PCR; TCRdb stores just in-frame clones and leaves some out. The table includes 40,000 to 55,000 clones, roughly 91% detected once. Sequencing was carried out using peripheral blood. The receptor source for this set is a man aged 45-65 years with active COVID-19.

The chain links TRBV7-9 to TRBJ2-5; D uncertain. The CDR3 sequence is 14 residues long. Trimming stripped 5 bases from V and 3 bases from J, with 13 bases between. Germline CDR1 SEHNR, CDR2 FQNEAQ (reference sequence). The CDR3 region is CASSPELTKETQYF. CDR3 nucleotide sequence: TGTGCCAGCAGCCCCGAATTGACAAAAGAGACCCAGTACTTC.

CDR3 DNA sequence: TGTGCCAGCAGCTTAGGGACAGGGGTACGAGAGACCCAGTACTTC. It is translated as CASSLGTGVRETQYF. This sequence joins TRBV7-9 and TRBJ2-5, with 9 bases identical to TRBD1. Germline trimming cut 1 base from V and 4 bases from J; bases unmatched to any gene: 4. Germline assignment: CDR1 SEHNR and CDR2 FQNEAQ (reference sequence). This CDR3 is built from 15 residues.

This clone was observed a handful of times. The rearrangement links TRBV30 to TRBJ1-3; D gene unclear. Germline CDR1 is GTSNPN and CDR2 is SVGIG (reference sequence). Trimming stripped 0 bases from V and 4 bases from J, with 10 bases between. The CDR3 spans 14 residues. The CDR3 protein is CAWSVVTAGNTIYF. Written as DNA, the CDR3 is TGTGCCTGGAGTGTAGTAACAGCCGGAAACACCATATATTTT.

This chain links TRBV19 with TRBJ2-1; D might be TRBD2 (5 bases). The CDR3 is made up of 16 amino acids. Trimming took off 2 bases at V and 1 base at J, with 12 bases between the two ends. CDR1 is LNHDA and CDR2 is SQIVND in the germline V gene (reference sequence). CDR3 amino acids: CASSIRAGGSYNEQFF. As DNA, the CDR3 is TGTGCCAGTAGTATAAGGGCAGGCGGGTCCTACAATGAGCAGTTCTTC.

This clone was found once. This chain uses TRBV30 with TRBJ2-7; D may be TRBD2 (5 bases). Per germline, CDR1 GTSNPN and CDR2 SVGIG (reference sequence). This CDR3 spans 12 amino acids. Deletions cut 8 bases from V and 4 bases from J, with 15 bases between. The chain's CDR3 is CALAPVVYEQYF. The CDR3 region has the DNA TGTGCCCTAGCCCCTGTTGTATACGAGCAGTACTTC.

V gene TRBV5-4 combines with J gene TRBJ1-2; D uncertain. Germline CDR1 SGHNT, CDR2 YYREEE (reference sequence). This CDR3 spans 14 amino acids. Trimming removed 0 bases at V and 6 bases at J, with 12 bases between. The CDR3 nucleotides are TGTGCCAGCAGCTTGGACGGTGCGACTCATGGCTACACCTTC. This translates into CASSLDGATHGYTF.

The chain combines TRBV6-4 with TRBJ2-1; D gene unclear. Germline V gene data show CDR1 as MRHNA and CDR2 as SNTAGT. The CDR3 is 14 amino acids. Trimming pared 6 bases from V and 2 bases from J, leaving 11 bases between. The CDR3 protein is CASSKASPYNEQFF. The CDR3 DNA reads TGTGCCAGCAGCAAAGCTAGTCCCTACAATGAGCAGTTCTTC.

This chain links TRBV5-1 with TRBJ2-3, with a weak D call TRBD2 (5 bases). The CDR3 length is 13 residues. V lost 0 bases and J lost 4, with 6 bases in between. Per germline, CDR1 SGHRS and CDR2 YFSETQ. The CDR3, as DNA: TGCGCCAGCAGCTTGGGCGGGCCAGATACGCAGTATTTT. Translation gives CASSLGGPDTQYF.

This clone came up once. V and J are TRBV25-1 and TRBJ1-1; no definite D call. This CDR3 is built from 14 residues. From germline, CDR1 is MGHDK and CDR2 SYGVNS. Trimming cost V 3 bases and J 8 bases, with 16 bases left between them. The CDR3: CASSEPGSGREAFF. The CDR3 nucleotides read TGTGCCAGCAGTGAGCCGGGATCGGGTAGGGAAGCTTTCTTT.

The CDR3 here is CASSLVSIPGGANVLTF. The CDR3 nucleotides read TGCGCCAGCAGCTTGGTATCAATCCCGGGGGGGGCCAACGTCCTGACTTTC. V usage is TRBV5-1 and J usage is TRBJ2-6; possibly TRBD2 for D (5 bases). Germline V gene lookup returns CDR1 SGHRS and CDR2 YFSETQ. The CDR3 has 17 amino acids. Trimming removed 0 bases from V and 4 bases from J, with 14 bases in between.

The CDR3 DNA reads TGTGCCAGCCTGGACAGGACACGGGGTGGCTACACCTTC. It translates to CASLDRTRGGYTF. J is TRBJ1-2 and V is TRBV25-1; 7 bases align to TRBD1. After removal of 8 bases from V and 7 bases from J, the junction contained 10 bases not matched to a gene. From germline, CDR1 is MGHDK and CDR2 SYGVNS. The CDR3 is 13 residues long.

DNA for the CDR3: TGTGCCAGCAGGACTAGCGGAACCTACGAGCAGTACTTC. As protein: CASRTSGTYEQYF. The rearrangement uses TRBV25-1 and TRBJ2-7; 9 bases agree with TRBD2. Germline trimming cut 6 bases from V and 2 bases from J; bases unmatched to any gene: 2. The length of the CDR3 is 13 residues. In germline, CDR1 is MGHDK, CDR2 SYGVNS.

V gene TRBV19 combines with J gene TRBJ2-2, with D possibly being TRBD1 (7 bases). V dropped 5 bases and J dropped 6 bases, with 10 bases sitting between them. The CDR3 length is 13 residues. Germline CDR1 LNHDA, CDR2 SQIVND (reference sequence). The CDR3 reads CASSRRGPGELFF. CDR3 in DNA: TGTGCCAGTAGTCGGAGGGGGCCCGGGGAGCTGTTTTTT.

The genes are TRBV7-8 and TRBJ2-3, with a tentative D call TRBD2 (6 bases). V was clipped by 11 bases and J by 0 bases, with 24 bases between them. The germline V gene encodes CDR1 SGHVS and CDR2 FQNEAQ. This CDR3 region has 17 residues. The CDR3 loop reads CAGIPGERVGSTDTQYF. In DNA, the CDR3 is TGTGCCGGCATCCCGGGTGAGCGGGTTGGTAGCACAGATACGCAGTATTTT.

The J gene is TRBJ1-4, the V gene TRBV5-8; possibly TRBD1 for D (6 bases). V dropped 4 bases and J dropped 4 bases, with 11 bases sitting between them. The CDR3 runs 14 residues. The germline gives CDR1 SGHTS, CDR2 YDEGEE. As DNA, the CDR3 is TGTGCCAGCAGCACCGGACAGATTAATGAAAAACTGTTTTTT. As protein: CASSTGQINEKLFF.

In nucleotides, the CDR3 is TGTGCCAGCAGCAAAACAGGCTACAATGAGCAGTTCTTC. Protein product: CASSKTGYNEQFF. V gene TRBV7-6 combines with J gene TRBJ2-1; possibly TRBD1 for D (5 bases). CDR1 is SGHVS, CDR2 FNYEAQ, per germline. CDR3 length: 13 residues. The V gene lost 5 bases and the J gene lost 3 bases, with 8 bases spanning the gap.

The rearrangement joins TRBV6-6 to TRBJ1-2; the D gene is possibly TRBD1 (6 bases). The CDR3 runs 17 residues. Between the trimmed V and J ends, which lost 5 bases and 5 bases, there was a span of 24 bases. Germline-derived CDR1 and CDR2 are MNHNY and SVGAGI (reference sequence). Here the CDR3 reads CASSRLPGGQALYGYTF. The DNA for the CDR3 is TGTGCCAGCAGTCGACTCCCGGGGGGGCAAGCCCTTTATGGCTACACCTTC.

Here the CDR3 DNA reads TGTGCCAGCAGCTTGGTTCCCGGGACAAGTTCTACCATATATTTT. Translating it yields CASSLVPGTSSTIYF. The rearrangement uses TRBV5-5 and TRBJ1-3; D perhaps matches TRBD1 (6 bases). The CDR3 contains 15 residues. Germline-derived CDR1 and CDR2 are SGHKS and YYEKEE (reference sequence). The V gene lost 0 bases and the J gene lost 10 bases, with 17 bases spanning the gap.

This clone was counted a single time. The chain combines TRBV24-1 with TRBJ1-2; D may be TRBD1 (6 bases). Between the trimmed V and J ends, which lost 6 bases and 4 bases, there was a span of 11 bases. The germline CDR1 and CDR2 sequences are KGHDR and SFDVKD. This CDR3 is built from 13 residues. CDR3: CATSSTGPYGYTF. The CDR3 DNA is TGTGCCACCAGTTCAACAGGGCCCTATGGCTACACCTTC.

The chain carries TRBV18 and TRBJ1-6, with 8 bases lining up with TRBD1. CDR1 KGHSH and CDR2 LQKENI come from the germline V gene. V lost 2 bases to trimming and J lost 9 bases; unmatched junction nucleotides: 6. The CDR3 spans 15 residues. In DNA, the CDR3 is TGTGCCAGCTCACCAATGACAGGGGACGGTTCACCCCTCCACTTT. This gives the protein CASSPMTGDGSPLHF.

This clone has just one count. The chain is built from TRBV7-6 and TRBJ2-1; TRBD2 aligns across 9 bases. Germline V CDR1 and CDR2: SGHVS, FNYEAQ. CDR3 size: 15 residues. V shed 4 bases and J 7 bases; nucleotides not matched to a gene: 8. The CDR3 spells CASSSYDSGRNEQFF. The CDR3 DNA is TGTGCCAGCAGCTCCTACGATAGCGGGAGAAATGAGCAGTTCTTC.

The chain has TRBV18 and TRBJ2-7, with 7 bases aligning to TRBD1. The CDR3 loop spans 15 amino acids. Trimming cost V 4 bases and J 2 bases; bases outside gene matches: 8. The germline gives CDR1 KGHSH, CDR2 LQKENI. CDR3 DNA sequence: TGTGCCAGCTCACGCCAACAGGGGTTCACCTACGAGCAGTACTTC. Translation gives CASSRQQGFTYEQYF.

CDR3 sequence: CASSGGGTEAFF. The CDR3 DNA follows: TGTGCCAGTAGTGGGGGAGGCACTGAAGCTTTCTTT. The V and J genes are TRBV19 and TRBJ1-1; D possibly corresponds to TRBD1 (5 bases). The germline V and J ends were trimmed by 5 bases and 4 bases, with 8 bases remaining between them. The CDR3 has 12 residues. Germline V gene lookup returns CDR1 LNHDA and CDR2 SQIVND (reference sequence).

This chain uses TRBV3-1 (or the pseudogene TRBV3-2) with TRBJ2-1, with 12 bases lining up with TRBD2. The CDR3 consists of 18 residues. V was pared by 0 bases and J by 2 bases, with 5 bases of the junction left unmatched. The germline V gene encodes CDR1 LGHDT and CDR2 YNNKEL (reference sequence). The CDR3 DNA reads TGTGCCAGCAGCCAAGACCGACTAGCGGGAGTACCCTACAATGAGCAGTTCTTC. Amino acid sequence: CASSQDRLAGVPYNEQFF.

V usage is TRBV19 and J usage is TRBJ2-4; 8 nucleotides agree with TRBD1. V lost 5 bases to trimming and J lost 6 bases; unmatched junction nucleotides: 12. Germline CDR1 and CDR2: LNHDA and SQIVND (reference sequence). This CDR3 is built from 16 residues. The CDR3 DNA sequence: TGTGCCAGTAGTCATGAGCAGGGGGCGCTGGGAAACATTCAGTACTTC. This encodes CASSHEQGALGNIQYF.